This T cell receptor (beta chain) was found in a study of metastatic and nonmetastatic thyroid tumors. TCRdb re-called the PCR reads with MiXCR. The table records 25,000 or so clones, roughly 17% of them present only once. Trimming removed 3 bases from V and 0 bases from J, with 8 bases in between. This CDR3 spans 14 amino acids. The germline V gene has CDR1 DFQATT and CDR2 SNEGSKA (reference sequence). No patient received treatment before thyroid surgery. This clone has at least ten counts. Sequences were obtained from blood. This clonotype was obtained from a female donor with papillary thyroid cancer or a benign thyroid nodule (not recorded which). Some clones in this sample may be carry-over from other donors' samples. The chain uses TRBV20-1 and TRBJ1-4; no reliable D call. The DNA for the CDR3 is TGCAGTGCTAGGACTTATCCAACTAATGAAAAACTGTTTTTT. It translates to CSARTYPTNEKLFF.